This TCR beta chain was identified during a study of graft-versus-host responses after intestinal transplantation. Across the whole study: All recipients were given anti-thymocyte globulin induction, and tacrolimus and steroids were then administered for roughly three years.

Comments on this clone: Its antigen remains unknown.

Clones were sequenced by immunoSEQ multiplex PCR, and TCRdb holds only the in-frame ones, with some missing. The sample has about 90,000 clones; under 95% are singletons. The germline CDR1 and CDR2 sequences are SGHRS and YFSETQ. The CDR3 loop spans 17 amino acids. V lost 4 bases, J lost 6 bases, and 15 bases stayed unmatched. Sample: unstimulated CD4+ T cells sorted from spleen or lymph node cells, taken before transplant. The gene calls are TRBV5-1 and TRBJ1-1, with 10 bases that match TRBD1. This sequence was found in a human donor who was the organ donor for an intestinal transplant. CDR3 sequence: CASSRPPGQGFFAEAFF. The CDR3 bases are TGCGCCAGCAGCCGTCCCCCGGGACAGGGGTTTTTCGCTGAAGCTTTCTTT.